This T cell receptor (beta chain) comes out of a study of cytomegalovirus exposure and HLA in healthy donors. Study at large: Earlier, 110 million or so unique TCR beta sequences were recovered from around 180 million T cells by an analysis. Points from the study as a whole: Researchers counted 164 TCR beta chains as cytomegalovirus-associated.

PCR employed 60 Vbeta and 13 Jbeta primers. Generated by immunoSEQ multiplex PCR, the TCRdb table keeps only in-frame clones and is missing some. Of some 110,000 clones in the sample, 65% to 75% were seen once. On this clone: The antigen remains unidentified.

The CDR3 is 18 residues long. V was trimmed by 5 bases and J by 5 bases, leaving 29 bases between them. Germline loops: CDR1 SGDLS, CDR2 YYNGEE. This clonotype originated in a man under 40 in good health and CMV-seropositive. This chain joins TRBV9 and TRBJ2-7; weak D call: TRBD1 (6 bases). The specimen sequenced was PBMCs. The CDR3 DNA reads TGTGCCAGCAGTGATTACTTTACGTACCGGGACATTCAACACGAGCAGTACTTC. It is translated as CASSDYFTYRDIQHEQYF.